The clone carrying this TCR beta chain was found a few times. As yet, its antigen is unknown. This entry belongs to a study of cytomegalovirus exposure and HLA in healthy donors. Study-level findings and limits: Overall, about 160 TCR beta chains were annotated as cytomegalovirus-associated. In a later analysis, V- and J-gene trimming of beta chains associated with a DCLRE1C missense variant, replicated independently. Across HLA loci, a later analysis found differing TCR association rates, with DRB1 most and HLA-C fewest.

PCR employed 60 Vbeta and 13 Jbeta primers. Libraries were prepared by immunoSEQ multiplex PCR; TCRdb keeps only in-frame clonotypes and omits some of them. The sample holds about 200,000 clones; 75% to 85% are singletons and the top ten take around 1.4%. CDR1 LNHDA and CDR2 SQIVND come from the germline V gene (reference sequence). This CDR3 has 14 residues. With 6 bases removed from V and 5 bases from J, the gap between germline ends came to 16 bases. The origin of this receptor is a girl aged 10-17 years in good health and CMV-seropositive. The specimen sequenced was PBMCs. The rearrangement links TRBV19 to TRBJ1-2; D uncertain. CDR3 amino acids: CASRMHDLGYGYTF. The CDR3 DNA reads TGTGCCAGTAGAATGCACGACCTCGGGTATGGCTACACCTTC. The full variable domain, rest sourced from reference TRBV19 and TRBJ1-2, is DGGITQSPKYLFRKEGQNVTLSCEQNLNHDAMYWYRQDPGQGLRLIYYSQIVNDFQKGDIAEGYSVSREKKESFPLTVTSAQKNPTAFYLCASRMHDLGYGYTFGSGTRLTVV.